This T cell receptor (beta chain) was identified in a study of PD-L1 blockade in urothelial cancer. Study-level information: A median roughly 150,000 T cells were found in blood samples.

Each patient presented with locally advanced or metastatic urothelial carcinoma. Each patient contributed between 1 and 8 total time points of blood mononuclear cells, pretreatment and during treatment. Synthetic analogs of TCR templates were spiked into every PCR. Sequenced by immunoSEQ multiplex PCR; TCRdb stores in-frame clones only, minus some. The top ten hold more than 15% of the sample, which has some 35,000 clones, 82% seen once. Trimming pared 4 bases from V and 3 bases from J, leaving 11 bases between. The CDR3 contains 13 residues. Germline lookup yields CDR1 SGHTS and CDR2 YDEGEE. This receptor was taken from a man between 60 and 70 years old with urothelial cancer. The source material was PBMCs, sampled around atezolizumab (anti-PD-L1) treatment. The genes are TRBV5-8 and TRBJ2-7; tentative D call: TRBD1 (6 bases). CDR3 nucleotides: TGTGCCAGCAGCGTGCCGGACAGCTACGAGCAGTACTTC. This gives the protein CASSVPDSYEQYF.